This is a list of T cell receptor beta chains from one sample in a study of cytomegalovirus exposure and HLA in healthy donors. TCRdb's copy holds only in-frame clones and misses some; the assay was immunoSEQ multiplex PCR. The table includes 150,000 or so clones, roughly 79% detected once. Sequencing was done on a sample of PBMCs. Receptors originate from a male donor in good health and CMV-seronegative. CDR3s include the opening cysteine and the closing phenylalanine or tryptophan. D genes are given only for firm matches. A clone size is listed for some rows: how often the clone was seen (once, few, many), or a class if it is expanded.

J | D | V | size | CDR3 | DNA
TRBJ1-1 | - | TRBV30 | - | CAWSIPTGNTEAFF | TGTGCCTGGAGTATCCCAACAGGGAACACTGAAGCTTTCTTT
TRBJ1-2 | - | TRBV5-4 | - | CASSLDRSNYGYTF | TGTGCCAGCAGCTTGGACAGGAGTAACTATGGCTACACCTTC
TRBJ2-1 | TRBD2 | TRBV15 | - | CATNPRASGDNEQFF | TGTGCCACCAACCCGAGGGCTAGCGGGGACAATGAGCAGTTCTTC
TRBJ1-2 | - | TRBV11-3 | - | CASSPRTTNYGYTF | TGTGCCAGCAGCCCGAGGACTACCAACTATGGCTACACCTTC
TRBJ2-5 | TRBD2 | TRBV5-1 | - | CASSLVAGGGETQYF | TGCGCCAGCAGCTTGGTAGCGGGAGGTGGGGAGACCCAGTACTTC
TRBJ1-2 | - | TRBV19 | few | CASRPRQLFYGYTF | TGTGCCAGTAGGCCCCGACAGCTCTTCTATGGCTACACCTTC
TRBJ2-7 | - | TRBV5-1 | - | CASSYTSGVREQYF | TGCGCCAGCAGCTATACCTCAGGGGTACGCGAGCAGTACTTC
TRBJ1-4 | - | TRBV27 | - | CASSLRAVKGEKLFF | TGTGCCAGCAGTTTGCGGGCAGTTAAGGGAGAAAAACTGTTCTTT
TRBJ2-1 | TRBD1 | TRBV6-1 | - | CASRGDRVNEQFF | TGTGCCAGCAGGGGGGACAGGGTTAATGAGCAGTTCTTC
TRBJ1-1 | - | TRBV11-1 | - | CASRQDGKNTEAFF | TGTGCCAGCAGGCAAGACGGGAAGAACACTGAAGCTTTCTTT
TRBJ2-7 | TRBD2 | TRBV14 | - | CASSPSAGDYEQYF | TGTGCCAGCAGCCCGTCCGCGGGGGACTACGAGCAGTACTTC
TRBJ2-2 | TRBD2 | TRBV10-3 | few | CAILLTSGSDNTGELFF | TGTGCCATCTTGCTGACTAGCGGGAGTGATAACACCGGGGAGCTGTTTTTT
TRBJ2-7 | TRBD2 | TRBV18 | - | CASSPGGTRGYEQYF | TGTGCCAGCTCCCCCGGTGGGACTAGGGGCTACGAGCAGTACTTC
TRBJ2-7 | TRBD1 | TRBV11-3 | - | CASSWDRTYEQYF | TGTGCCAGCAGCTGGGACAGAACCTACGAGCAGTACTTC
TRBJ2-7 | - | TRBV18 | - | CASSPETGSYEQYF | TGTGCCAGCTCACCGGAGACTGGCTCCTACGAGCAGTACTTC
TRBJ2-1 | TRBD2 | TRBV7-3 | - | CASSRGTSGSNEQFF | TGTGCCAGCAGCCGTGGCACTAGCGGGAGCAATGAGCAGTTCTTC
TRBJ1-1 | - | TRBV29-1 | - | CSLAPQNTEAFF | TGCAGCCTCGCCCCACAGAACACTGAAGCTTTCTTT
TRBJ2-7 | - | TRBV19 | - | CASSIGPNHEQYF | TGTGCCAGTAGTATAGGTCCCAATCACGAGCAGTACTTC
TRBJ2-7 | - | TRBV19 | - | CASSISLLYEQYF | TGTGCCAGTAGTATATCACTACTCTACGAGCAGTACTTC
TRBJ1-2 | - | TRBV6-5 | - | CASSRDTRYTF | TGTGCCAGCAGTCGGGACACGCGCTACACCTTC
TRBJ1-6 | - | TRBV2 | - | CASSRGLVDSPLHF | TGTGCCAGCAGTAGGGGCCTGGTGGATTCACCCCTCCACTTT
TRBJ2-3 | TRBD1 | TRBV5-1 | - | CASSLEGARADTQYF | TGCGCCAGCAGCTTGGAGGGGGCAAGAGCAGATACGCAGTATTTT
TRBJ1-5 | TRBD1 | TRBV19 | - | CASSIGQGVQPQHF | TGTGCCAGTAGTATAGGCCAGGGGGTTCAGCCCCAGCATTTT
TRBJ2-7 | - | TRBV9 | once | CASSVGAGSYEQYF | TGTGCCAGCAGCGTGGGAGCTGGGTCCTACGAGCAGTACTTC
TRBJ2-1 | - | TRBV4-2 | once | CASSQDPAWGPENEQFF | TGTGCCAGCAGCCAAGACCCAGCGTGGGGGCCCGAGAATGAGCAGTTCTTC
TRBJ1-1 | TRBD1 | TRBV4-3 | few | CASSSNGQGSAFF | TGCGCCAGCAGCTCTAACGGACAGGGTTCGGCTTTCTTT
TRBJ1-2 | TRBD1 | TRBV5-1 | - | CASSGPGQGASTF | TGCGCCAGCAGCGGACCGGGACAGGGGGCGAGCACCTTC
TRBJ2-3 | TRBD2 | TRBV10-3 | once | CAIRGTGQGGRDPTDTQYF | TGTGCCATCAGGGGGACTGGTCAGGGCGGGAGGGACCCCACAGATACGCAGTATTTT
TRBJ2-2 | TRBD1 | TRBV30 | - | CAWSQGTGGGSTGELFF | TGTGCCTGGAGTCAAGGGACAGGGGGTGGTAGCACCGGGGAGCTGTTTTTT
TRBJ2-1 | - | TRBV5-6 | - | CASSLKVAGTYNEQFF | TGTGCCAGCAGCTTGAAGGTGGCGGGGACCTACAATGAGCAGTTCTTC